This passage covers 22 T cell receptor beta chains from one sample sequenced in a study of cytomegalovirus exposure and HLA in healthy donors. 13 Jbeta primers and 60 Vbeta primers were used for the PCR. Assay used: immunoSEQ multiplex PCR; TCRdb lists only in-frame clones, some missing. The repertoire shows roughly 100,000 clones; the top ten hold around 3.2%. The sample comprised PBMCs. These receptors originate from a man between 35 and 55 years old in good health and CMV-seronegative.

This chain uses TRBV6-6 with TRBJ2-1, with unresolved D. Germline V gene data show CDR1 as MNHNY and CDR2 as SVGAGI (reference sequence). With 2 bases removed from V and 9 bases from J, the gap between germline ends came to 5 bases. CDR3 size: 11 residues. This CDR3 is CASSYILEQFF. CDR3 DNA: TGTGCCAGCAGTTACATCCTTGAGCAGTTCTTC.

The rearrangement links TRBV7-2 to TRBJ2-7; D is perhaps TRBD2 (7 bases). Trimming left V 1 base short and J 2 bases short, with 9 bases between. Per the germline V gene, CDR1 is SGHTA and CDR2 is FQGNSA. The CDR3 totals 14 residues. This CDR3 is CASSLEGGPYEQYF. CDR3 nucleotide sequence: TGTGCCAGCAGCTTAGAGGGGGGGCCCTACGAGCAGTACTTC.

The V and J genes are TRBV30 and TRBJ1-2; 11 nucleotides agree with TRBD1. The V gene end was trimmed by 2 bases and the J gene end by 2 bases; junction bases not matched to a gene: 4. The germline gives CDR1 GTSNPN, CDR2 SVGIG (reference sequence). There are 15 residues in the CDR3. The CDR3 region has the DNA TGTGCCTGGAGTCGGACAGGGGGCGCAAACTATGGCTACACCTTC. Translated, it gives CAWSRTGGANYGYTF.

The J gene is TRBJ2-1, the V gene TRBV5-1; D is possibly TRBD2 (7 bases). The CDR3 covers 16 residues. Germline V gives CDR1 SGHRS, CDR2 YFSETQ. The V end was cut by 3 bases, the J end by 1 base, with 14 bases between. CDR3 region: CASSWGGAGSYNEQFF. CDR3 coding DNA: TGCGCCAGCAGCTGGGGGGGGGCCGGTTCCTACAATGAGCAGTTCTTC.

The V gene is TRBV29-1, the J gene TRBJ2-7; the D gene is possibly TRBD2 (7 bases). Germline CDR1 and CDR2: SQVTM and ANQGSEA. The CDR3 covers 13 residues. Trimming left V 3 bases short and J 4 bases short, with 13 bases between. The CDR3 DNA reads TGCAGCGTTGACGAGGGGGGGCGGTACGAGCAGTACTTC. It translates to CSVDEGGRYEQYF.

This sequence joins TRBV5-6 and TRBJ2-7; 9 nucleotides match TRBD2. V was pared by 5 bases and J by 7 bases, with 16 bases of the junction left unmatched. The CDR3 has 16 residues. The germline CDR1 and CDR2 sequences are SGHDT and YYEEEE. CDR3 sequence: CASRLWGSGSAGEQYF. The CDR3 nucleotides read TGTGCCAGCAGATTATGGGGTAGCGGGAGTGCGGGGGAGCAGTACTTC.

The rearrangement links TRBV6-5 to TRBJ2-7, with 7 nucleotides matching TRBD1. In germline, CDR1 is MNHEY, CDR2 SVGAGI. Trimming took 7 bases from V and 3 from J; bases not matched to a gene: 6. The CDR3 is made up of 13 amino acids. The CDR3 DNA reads TGTGCCAGCAAACCGGGACAGTTCTACGAGCAGTACTTC. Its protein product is CASKPGQFYEQYF.

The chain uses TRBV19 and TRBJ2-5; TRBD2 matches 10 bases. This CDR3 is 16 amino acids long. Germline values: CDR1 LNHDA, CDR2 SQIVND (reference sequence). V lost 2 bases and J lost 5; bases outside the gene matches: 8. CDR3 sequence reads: CASSIMVAGGRETQYF. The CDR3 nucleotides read TGTGCCAGTAGTATAATGGTAGCGGGAGGTAGGGAGACCCAGTACTTC.

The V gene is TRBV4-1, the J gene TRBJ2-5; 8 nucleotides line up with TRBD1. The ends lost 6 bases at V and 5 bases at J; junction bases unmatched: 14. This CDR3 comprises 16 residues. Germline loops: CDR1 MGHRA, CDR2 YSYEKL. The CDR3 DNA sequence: TGCGCCAGCAGTCCCCGACAGGGGTCTAACAGGGAGACCCAGTACTTC. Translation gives CASSPRQGSNRETQYF.

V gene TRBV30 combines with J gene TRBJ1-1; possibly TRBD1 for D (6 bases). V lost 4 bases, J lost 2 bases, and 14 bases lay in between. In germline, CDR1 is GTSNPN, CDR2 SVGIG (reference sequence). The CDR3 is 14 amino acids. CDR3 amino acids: CAWNPGAGNTEAFF. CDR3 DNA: TGTGCCTGGAACCCAGGGGCAGGAAACACTGAAGCTTTCTTT.

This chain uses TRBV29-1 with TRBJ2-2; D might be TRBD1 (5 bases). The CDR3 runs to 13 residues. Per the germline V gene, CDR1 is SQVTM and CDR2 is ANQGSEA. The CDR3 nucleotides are TGCAGTGGTCAGGGTCGAGGCACCGGGGAGCTGTTTTTT. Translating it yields CSGQGRGTGELFF.

The CDR3 DNA reads TGTGCCAGCAGCCTCGAGCTGAACACTGAAGCTTTCTTT. It is translated as CASSLELNTEAFF. The rearrangement links TRBV4-2 to TRBJ1-1; no reliable D call. The germline CDR1 and CDR2 sequences are LGHNA and YNFKEQ. Trimming shortened V by 4 bases and J by 0 bases, and 6 bases separated the two germline ends. The CDR3 totals 13 residues.

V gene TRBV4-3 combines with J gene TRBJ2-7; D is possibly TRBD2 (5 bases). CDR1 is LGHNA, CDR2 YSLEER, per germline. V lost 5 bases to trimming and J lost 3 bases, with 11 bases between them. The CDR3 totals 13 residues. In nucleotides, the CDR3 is TGCGCCAGCAGCTCCGGGATCGACTACGAGCAGTACTTC. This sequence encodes CASSSGIDYEQYF.

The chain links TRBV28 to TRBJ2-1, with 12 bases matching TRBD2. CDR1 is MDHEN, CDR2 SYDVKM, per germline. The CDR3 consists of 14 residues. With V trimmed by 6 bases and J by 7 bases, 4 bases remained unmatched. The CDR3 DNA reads TGTGCCAGCAGACTAGCGGGGGGCCAAAATGAGCAGTTCTTC. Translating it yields CASRLAGGQNEQFF. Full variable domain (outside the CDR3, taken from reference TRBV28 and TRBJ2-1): DVKVTQSSRYLVKRTGEKVFLECVQDMDHENMFWYRQDPGLGLRLIYFSYDVKMKEKGDIPEGYSVSREKKERFSLILESASTNQTSMYLCASRLAGGQNEQFFGPGTRLTVL.

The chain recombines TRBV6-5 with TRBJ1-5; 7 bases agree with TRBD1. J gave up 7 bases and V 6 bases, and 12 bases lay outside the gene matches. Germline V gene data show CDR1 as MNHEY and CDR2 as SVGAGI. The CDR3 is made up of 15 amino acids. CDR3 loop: CASSPRGRIGQPQHF. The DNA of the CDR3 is TGTGCCAGCAGCCCGAGGGGGCGAATCGGGCAGCCCCAGCATTTT.

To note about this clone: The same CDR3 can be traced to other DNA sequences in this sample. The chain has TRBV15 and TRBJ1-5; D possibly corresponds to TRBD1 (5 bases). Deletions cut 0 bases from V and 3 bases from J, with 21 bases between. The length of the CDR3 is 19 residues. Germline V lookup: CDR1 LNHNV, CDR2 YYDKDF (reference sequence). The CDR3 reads CATSRDPKTTTGFNQPQHF. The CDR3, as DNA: TGTGCCACCAGCAGAGACCCAAAAACCACTACAGGATTCAATCAGCCCCAGCATTTT.

CDR3 protein: CASSPPGPETQYF. The CDR3 DNA is TGTGCCAGCTCACCCCCCGGTCCAGAGACCCAGTACTTC. The chain recombines TRBV18 with TRBJ2-5, with no clear D. Trimming took off 3 bases at V and 4 bases at J, with 9 bases between the two ends. The CDR3 contains 13 residues. Germline V lookup: CDR1 KGHSH, CDR2 LQKENI. The variable domain in full, with the rest retrieved from reference TRBV18 and TRBJ2-5, is NAGVMQNPRHLVRRRGQEARLRCSPMKGHSHVYWYRQLPEEGLKFMVYLQKENIIDESGMPKERFSAEFPKEGPSILRIQQVVRGDSAAYFCASSPPGPETQYFGPGTRLLVL.

CDR3: CASSVGQGLYEQYF. As DNA, the CDR3 is TGTGCCAGCAGCGTAGGCCAGGGGCTCTACGAGCAGTACTTC. This chain joins TRBV9 and TRBJ2-7, with D perhaps TRBD1 (6 bases). The CDR3 totals 14 residues. Germline V CDR1 and CDR2: SGDLS, YYNGEE. V was clipped by 0 bases and J by 3 bases, with 10 bases between them.

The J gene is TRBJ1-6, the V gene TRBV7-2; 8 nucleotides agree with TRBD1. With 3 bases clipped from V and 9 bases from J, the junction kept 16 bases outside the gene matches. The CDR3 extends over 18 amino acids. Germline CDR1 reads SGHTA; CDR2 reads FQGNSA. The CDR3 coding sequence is TGTGCCAGCAGCTTCCCCGACTGGGCTGGGACAGGTTCTTCACCCCTCCACTTT. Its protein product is CASSFPDWAGTGSSPLHF.

The CDR3 DNA sequence: TGCGCCAGCAGCTTGGAGACTGCACCCTACGAGCAGTACTTC. It is translated as CASSLETAPYEQYF. This chain connects TRBV5-1 to TRBJ2-7; D remains unclear. The CDR3 totals 14 residues. The V end lost 0 bases, the J end lost 2 bases, and 9 bases lay between the germline ends. Germline lookup yields CDR1 SGHRS and CDR2 YFSETQ.

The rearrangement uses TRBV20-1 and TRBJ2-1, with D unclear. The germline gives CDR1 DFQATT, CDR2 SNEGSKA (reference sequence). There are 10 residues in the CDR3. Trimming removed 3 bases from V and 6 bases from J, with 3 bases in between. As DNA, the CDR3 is TGCAGTGCTAGGGCCAATGAGCAGTTCTTC. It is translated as CSARANEQFF.

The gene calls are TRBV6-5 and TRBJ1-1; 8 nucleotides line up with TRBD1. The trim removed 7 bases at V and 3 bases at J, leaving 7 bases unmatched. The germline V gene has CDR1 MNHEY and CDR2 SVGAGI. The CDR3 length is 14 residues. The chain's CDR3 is CASTNRGVDTEAFF. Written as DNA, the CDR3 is TGTGCCAGCACCAACAGGGGGGTGGACACTGAAGCTTTCTTT.